A single TCR beta chain is shown here with its context. The sample belongs to a study of CD8+CD57+ T cells in acquired aplastic anemia. The CDR3 runs to 13 residues. Trimming shortened V by 5 bases and J by 4 bases, and 11 bases separated the two germline ends. The germline V gene encodes CDR1 SGHVS and CDR2 FQNEAQ. Genomic DNA was employed as the template in profiling TCR beta VDJ and CDR3. Each CDR3 protein gets one entry after TCRdb re-called the reads with MiXCR. The sample contains 150,000 to 200,000 distinct CDR3 sequences, 63% of which appear only once. The specimen sequenced was sorted CD4+, CD8+, or CD8+CD57+ T cells (not recorded which) from PBMCs. The source is a human donor in good health. The gene calls are TRBV7-8 and TRBJ1-1; D call uncertain. The CDR3 region has the DNA TGTGCCAGCAGCCCCGGGGTTACCACTGAAGCTTTCTTT. Its protein is CASSPGVTTEAFF.